Below, one T cell receptor beta chain is given with its context. The antigen remains unidentified. The data belong to a study of post-analysis software for immune sequencing data. The wider study: Included among the disease courses, which were recorded for the cohort, were relapsing-remitting, secondary progressive and progressive-relapsing multiple sclerosis. Study-wide points: Multiple sclerosis patients showed significantly lower normalized Chao1 diversity than controls did. Four to six TRBV segments were more frequent in patients than controls; TRBV5-6, TRBV5-1 and TRBV20-1 belonged to this group.

The TCR beta cDNA libraries contained unique molecular identifiers. TCRdb reprocessed the PCR reads via MiXCR and lists one record per CDR3 protein. The profile shows about 540,000 distinct CDR3 sequences, around 36% of them singletons. Germline CDR1 is DFQATT and CDR2 is SNEGSKA (reference sequence). The CDR3 loop spans 13 amino acids. V is TRBV20-1 and J is TRBJ2-5; tentatively, D is TRBD1 (5 bases). The source is a girl aged 2-17 years with multiple sclerosis. The sequencing input was blood. As DNA, the CDR3 is TGCAGAGCACCGAGGACAAACCAAGAGACCCAGTACTTC. Translation gives CRAPRTNQETQYF.